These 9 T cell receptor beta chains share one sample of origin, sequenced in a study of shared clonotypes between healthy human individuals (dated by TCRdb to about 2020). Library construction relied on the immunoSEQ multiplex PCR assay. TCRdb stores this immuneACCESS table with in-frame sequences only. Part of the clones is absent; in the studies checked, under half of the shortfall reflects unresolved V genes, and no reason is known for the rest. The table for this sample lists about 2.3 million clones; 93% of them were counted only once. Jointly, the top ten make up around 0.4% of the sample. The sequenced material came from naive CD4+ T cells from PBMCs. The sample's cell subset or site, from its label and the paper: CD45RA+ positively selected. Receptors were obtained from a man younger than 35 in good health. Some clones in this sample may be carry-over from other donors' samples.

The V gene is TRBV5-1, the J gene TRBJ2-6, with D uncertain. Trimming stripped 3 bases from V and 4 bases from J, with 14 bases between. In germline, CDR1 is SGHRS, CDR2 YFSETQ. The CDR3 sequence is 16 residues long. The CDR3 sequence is CASSSRVGSGANVLTF. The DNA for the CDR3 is TGCGCCAGCAGCTCCCGGGTGGGATCGGGGGCCAACGTCCTGACTTTC. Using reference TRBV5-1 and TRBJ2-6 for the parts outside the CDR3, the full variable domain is KAGVTQTPRYLIKTRGQQVTLSCSPISGHRSVSWYQQTPGQGLQFLFEYFSETQRNKGNFPGRFSGRQFSNSRSEMNVSTLELGDSALYLCASSSRVGSGANVLTFGAGSRLTVL.

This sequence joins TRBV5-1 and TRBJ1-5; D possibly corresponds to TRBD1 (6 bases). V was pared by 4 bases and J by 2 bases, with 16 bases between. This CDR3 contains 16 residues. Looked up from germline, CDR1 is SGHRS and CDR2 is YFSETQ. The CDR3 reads CASSQQGLGGNQPQHF. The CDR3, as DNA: TGCGCCAGCAGCCAACAGGGACTGGGAGGCAATCAGCCCCAGCATTTT.

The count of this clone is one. CDR3: CATSRARGATNEKLFF. As DNA, the CDR3 is TGTGCCACCAGCAGAGCTCGAGGGGCAACTAATGAAAAACTGTTTTTT. The chain has TRBV15 and TRBJ1-4, with a tentative D call TRBD1 (5 bases). CDR3 length: 16 residues. Germline CDR1 reads LNHNV; CDR2 reads YYDKDF (reference sequence). Trimming shortened V by 1 base and J by 0 bases, and 9 bases separated the two germline ends.

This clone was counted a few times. The CDR3 region is CASSRTGPNTEAFF. The CDR3 bases are TGTGCCAGCAGTCGGACAGGGCCGAACACTGAAGCTTTCTTT. V and J are TRBV27 and TRBJ1-1, with TRBD1 matching 8 bases. Germline V gene sequence: CDR1 MNHEY, CDR2 SMNVEV (reference sequence). The CDR3 covers 14 residues. V shed 5 bases and J 1 base; nucleotides not matched to a gene: 3.

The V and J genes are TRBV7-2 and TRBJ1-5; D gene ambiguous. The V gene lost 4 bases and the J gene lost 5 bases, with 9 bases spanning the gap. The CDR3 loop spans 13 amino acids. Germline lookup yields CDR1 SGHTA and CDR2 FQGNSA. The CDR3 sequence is CASSYIEDQPQHF. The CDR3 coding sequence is TGTGCCAGCAGCTACATAGAGGATCAGCCCCAGCATTTT. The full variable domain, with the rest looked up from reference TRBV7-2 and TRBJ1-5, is GAGVSQSPSNKVTEKGKDVELRCDPISGHTALYWYRQSLGQGLEFLIYFQGNSAPDKSGLPSDRFSAERTGGSVSTLTIQRTQQEDSAVYLCASSYIEDQPQHFGDGTRLSIL.

The CDR3 region is CASSLPGAPTQPQHF. The CDR3 region has the DNA TGTGCCAGCAGTTTGCCGGGGGCGCCAACTCAGCCCCAGCATTTT. This chain connects TRBV28 to TRBJ1-5, with D tentatively TRBD1 (6 bases). Germline CDR1 and CDR2: MDHEN and SYDVKM. V was trimmed by 3 bases and J by 6 bases, leaving 15 bases between them. The CDR3 totals 15 residues.

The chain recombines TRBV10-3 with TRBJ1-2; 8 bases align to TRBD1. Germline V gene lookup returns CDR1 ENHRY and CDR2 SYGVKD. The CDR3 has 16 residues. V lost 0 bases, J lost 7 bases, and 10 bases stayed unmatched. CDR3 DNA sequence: TGTGCCATCAGTGAGTCGCTGCCAGGGGGCAAGGCTGGCTACACCTTC. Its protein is CAISESLPGGKAGYTF.

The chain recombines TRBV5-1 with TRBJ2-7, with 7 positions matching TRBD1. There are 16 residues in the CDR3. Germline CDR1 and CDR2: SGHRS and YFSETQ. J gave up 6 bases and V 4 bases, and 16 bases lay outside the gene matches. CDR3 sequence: CASSPPLGQLLGEQYF. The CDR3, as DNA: TGCGCCAGCAGCCCGCCTTTGGGACAGCTGCTTGGCGAGCAGTACTTC.

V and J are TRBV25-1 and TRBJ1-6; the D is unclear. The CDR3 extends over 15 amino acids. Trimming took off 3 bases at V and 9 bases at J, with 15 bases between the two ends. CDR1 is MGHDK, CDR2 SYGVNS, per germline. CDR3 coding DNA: TGTGCCAGCAGTGAGCCAATGACCTCCGGTTCACCCCTCCACTTT. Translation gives CASSEPMTSGSPLHF.